These T cell receptor beta chains were read from a single sample in a study of CD8 T cells in ankylosing spondylitis. TCRdb processed the 5' RACE reads anew with MiXCR; each CDR3 protein has one entry. The table lists around 210,000 distinct CDR3 sequences, around 8% of them singletons. Sequencing was done on a sample of blood, either unsorted or a sorted T cell fraction (not recorded which). The receptor source for this set is a female donor with ankylosing spondylitis or in good health (not recorded which). Each CDR3 is given with its conserved first and last residue.

TRBJ1-3	13	TRBV6-6	CASSYSTGNTIYF
TRBJ1-1	17	TRBV5-1	CASSYSGSGPGDTEAFF
TRBJ2-7	14	TRBV2	CASSEKTNDYEQYF
TRBJ2-5	15	TRBV6-5	CASSYGEFAEETQYF
TRBJ1-4	12	TRBV29-1	CSVGGVGEKLFF
TRBJ2-7	14	TRBV14	CASSQGQGPFRQYF
TRBJ2-3	15	TRBV6-1	CASSGRDRGTDTQYF
TRBJ2-1	11	TRBV12-3/TRBV12-4	CASSLRPEQFF
TRBJ2-2	16	TRBV3-1	CASSQDLGTNTGELFF
TRBJ2-6	16	TRBV30	CAWTRTGLSGANVLTF
TRBJ1-2	11	TRBV20-1	CSAFRYYGYTF
TRBJ1-2	15	TRBV12-3/TRBV12-4	CASSLLTGPNYGYTF
TRBJ2-1	17	TRBV12-3/TRBV12-4	CASSLGGGLAGRSKQFF
TRBJ2-7	11	TRBV5-1	CASSLGLEQYF
TRBJ2-7	15	TRBV24-1	CATSDPGTGKPEQYF
TRBJ2-5	15	TRBV20-1	CSARKSGRAGETQYF
TRBJ1-1	14	TRBV6-1	CASSILTGAVEAFF
TRBJ1-1	17	TRBV12-3/TRBV12-4	CASSPSEATGGNTEAFF
TRBJ2-7	11	TRBV21-1	CASSDWDEQYF
TRBJ2-7	14	TRBV5-1	CASSRAGPSYEQYF
TRBJ2-1	15	TRBV20-1	CSASWGLAGLNEQFF
TRBJ1-1	17	TRBV7-9	CASSLNPQGLMNTEAFF
TRBJ2-4	14	TRBV19	CASNRDGGGNIQYF
TRBJ1-5	15	TRBV12-3/TRBV12-4	CASSLEDRGVEPQHF
TRBJ2-5	15	TRBV6-2/TRBV6-3	CASSPLSGLQETQYF
TRBJ2-4	13	TRBV4-3	CASSQGDLNIQYF
TRBJ1-2	11	TRBV29-1	CSATGAYGYTF
TRBJ1-1	15	TRBV5-1	CASSPSTAMNTEAFF
TRBJ2-3	17	TRBV20-1	CCAREWKGSSFTDTQYF
TRBJ1-2	13	TRBV7-9	CASSLEQMYGYTF
TRBJ2-7	17	TRBV3-1	CASSRSWSRGLPYEQYF
TRBJ1-1	15	TRBV5-1	CASSLEVRTNTEAFF
TRBJ2-7	14	TRBV3-1	CASSPVVASYEQYF
TRBJ2-5	15	TRBV7-9	CASSNGTGWRKTQYF
TRBJ2-3	13	TRBV18	CASSRPSGDTQYF
TRBJ1-1	12	TRBV7-9	CASTLDAQKAFF
TRBJ2-7	14	TRBV5-5	CASSGLAGVYEQYF
TRBJ1-1	15	TRBV13	CASSYGDRRTHEAFF
TRBJ1-5	13	TRBV7-9	CASSLGRTQPQHF
TRBJ2-5	13	TRBV10-3	CAISDRVQETQYF
TRBJ2-1	15	TRBV4-2	CASSQGRGTYNEQFF
TRBJ2-1	15	TRBV6-2/TRBV6-3	CASSPLVGAINEQFF
TRBJ2-5	14	TRBV7-2	CASTRTSGLETQYF
TRBJ1-4	17	TRBV6-5	CASSYSWAAGRGEKLFF
TRBJ2-1	16	TRBV20-1	CSAPSILSGTIYEQFF
TRBJ2-1	15	TRBV20-1	CSAEGGGQGLGKQFF
TRBJ2-3	14	TRBV5-1	CASSLVTSTDTQYF
TRBJ2-7	14	TRBV28	CASSSPSTRSEQYF
TRBJ2-7	15	TRBV7-3	CASSLTGTDPYEQYF